The T cell receptor beta chain under discussion was sequenced for a study of cytomegalovirus exposure and HLA in healthy donors. Germline-derived CDR1 and CDR2 are SEHNR and FQNEAQ (reference sequence). Trimming left V 7 bases short and J 0 bases short, with 12 bases between. This CDR3 region has 14 residues. Study findings and constraints: Later, an analysis showed that TCR beta chains associated with HLA were more clonally expanded than others that were equally common. Whilst most TCR sequences proved rare, a subset of public TCRs occurred across many donors.

Use of 60 Vbeta and 13 Jbeta primers characterized the PCR. Profiled with immunoSEQ multiplex PCR; TCRdb holds only in-frame clones, not every one. Among 150,000 to 200,000 clones listed, roughly 80% were seen once. This clone was found a few times. What it recognizes is unknown. What was sequenced was PBMCs. The chain has TRBV7-9 and TRBJ1-2; D ambiguous. This receptor was taken from a male donor in good health and CMV-seronegative. CDR3 sequence (DNA): TGTGCCAGCAATTTGGCGGATACTAACTATGGCTACACCTTC. Translation: CASNLADTNYGYTF.